This T cell receptor (beta chain) originates from a study of identical twins (dated by TCRdb to the mid-2010s). Describing the broader study: The study deep-sequenced TCR alpha and beta repertoires from monozygotic twins, unrelated adults of various ages and cord blood to test whether fetal clonotypes persist. To rule out contamination, the twin experiments were replicated at different times with different library preparation protocols.

This clonotype was seen a handful of times. Its antigen is unknown. Base-call qualities are not available, and no considerably larger clone is one nucleotide away. Libraries were constructed by 5' RACE. Reads for this sample came from an Illumina HiSeq 2000. A universal primer binding site was added through template switching, and the final cDNA carried a unique molecular identifier so that TCR cDNA molecules could be counted accurately. Specific primers in the conserved constant-segment region were used to synthesize first-strand cDNA for the TCR alpha and beta chains. To control for contamination, every cDNA library carried two barcodes: a SMART-Mk sample barcode plus Illumina barcodes. TruSeq adapter sequences and Illumina sample barcodes were added in two successive PCR steps. The TCR alpha and beta cDNA libraries were sequenced on the Illumina HiSeq platform using custom primers. The authors' analysis ran thus. MiGEC processed the raw reads to extract unique molecular identifiers, while MiXCR was used to determine the CDR3 positions. For each individual, recombination models were inferred using an EM algorithm with the repgenHMM and IGoR tools. The analysis of shared clonotypes was done with the tcR package in R, with sharing normalized by the product of cloneset sizes. To study raw recombination free of thymic and clonal selection effects, out-of-frame nonproductive sequences were analyzed. The public reads were reanalyzed by TCRdb: fastp trimming at Q25, MiXCR alignment, in-frame beta chains only. Identical CDR3 proteins give one entry, which carries the most common genes and DNA. What appears here as the V and J calls and clone size reflects TCRdb's work, not the paper's. In all, the sample holds about 720,000 distinct CDR3 sequences, and 8.5% to 9.5% of those were seen once. The ten largest clonotypes hold 0.98% of the sample.

CDR1 and CDR2 were assigned from the germline V gene as SGHTA and FQGNSA. The CDR3, from cysteine to phenylalanine, totals 15 residues. Kept here is only the CDR3 DNA, which spans 45 bases and is read in frame from base 1. V loses 7 bases of germline sequence and J loses 5 bases, and the interval between the two ends is 21 bases. Broad study findings and their caveats: Because the same donors could not be followed over many years, the conclusions depended on cross-sectional statistical analysis. Fewer insertions were carried by abundant cord blood beta clonotypes, a similar but weaker trend appeared in young adult naive repertoires, and no such trend appeared in memory repertoires. Zero-insertion analyses could be partly confounded by invariant T cells such as MAIT and iNKT, although diverse VJ usage argued against such confounding for most clonotypes. In monozygotic twins, recombination models systematically underestimated out-of-frame TCR alpha sharing, but the models matched the sharing seen between unrelated individuals. Compared with coincidental sharing between unrelated individuals, an excess of low generation-probability sequences was observed among out-of-frame TCR alpha sequences shared between twins. The excess sharing between twins in beta out-of-frame sequences was weaker because fewer shared sequences reduced the signal-to-noise ratio.

All donors were healthy Caucasians. Three pairs of female monozygotic twins, all aged about 18 to 30 years, made up the twin cohort. RNA for TCR libraries was isolated from peripheral blood mononuclear cells. These data were likewise used in another study, on yellow fever vaccine responses in identical twins. The second paper further reports: According to the authors, in identical twins the way T cells responded to vaccination appeared partly convergent and partly personalized. In the study, vaccine-responding T cell clones were precisely tracked in identical twins.

The specimen sequenced was PBMCs. This chain is built from TRBV7-2 and TRBJ2-7; matching of 6 bases hints at TRBD2 as the D gene. This receptor was taken from a woman between 18 and 29 years old in good health. The CDR3 region: CASTHIREKGHEQYF. The DNA reads as follows: TGTGCCAGCACCCACATTCGGGAGAAGGGTCACGAGCAGTACTTC. The CDR3 plus the reference TRBV7-2 and TRBJ2-7 genes for the other parts give the full variable domain: GAGVSQSPSNKVTEKGKDVELRCDPISGHTALYWYRQSLGQGLEFLIYFQGNSAPDKSGLPSDRFSAERTGGSVSTLTIQRTQQEDSAVYLCASTHIREKGHEQYFGPGTRLTVT.